Here is one TCR beta chain with its context. The target of this receptor is not known. Base qualities are missing; no much larger clone stands one base away. TCR CDR3 regions were amplified from genomic DNA by multiplex PCR using the deep immunoSEQ assay. For each cell subset, the extracted genomic DNA was distributed evenly across all wells of several immunoSEQ 96-well plates, and each plate served as one replicate. For sorted subsets, each replicate PCR was loaded with 200 ng genomic DNA, equivalent to about 30,000 T cell genomes. The purified libraries were quantified using a Qubit 3.0 fluorometer, sized with a Bioanalyzer 2100, and then quantified again using the KAPA Library Quantification kit. Every immunoSEQ 96-well plate was sequenced on a dedicated single-read 150-cycle Illumina NextSeq 550 flow cell. As for the authors' bioinformatics: Because the immunoSEQ output included only junctional sequences and no quality scores, the filtering could not be the same as the filtering used for full-length reads. Sequences were annotated with PyIR, a Python wrapper for IgBLAST v1.9, using IMGT germline references to assign V/J genes and CDR3. Reads were removed for weak V/J assignments (E-value above 1e-6), missing CDR3, stop codons, out-of-frame junctions, or ambiguous translated residues. V3J clonotypes were defined as sequences sharing an identical inferred V gene, J gene, and CDR3 amino acid sequence. Percentage overlap between repertoires was computed as shared unique clonotypes divided by the size of the smaller repertoire. Repertoire richness was assessed with RTK rarefaction, the Chao1 estimator, and Recon v2.1 estimates of unobserved clonotypes. For all TCRbeta clonotypes obtained by the gDNA method from a handful of donors, generation probabilities were computed with OLGA. What TCRdb holds here is the immuneACCESS table cut down to in-frame rearrangements. Part of the clones is not present; checked against another copy, under half of the missing clones reflect an unresolved V gene, and the others are unexplained. The V and J calls and the clone size are those of that table, but D and trimming were determined from the DNA. This sample is represented by about 820,000 clones; 85% to 95% of them were singletons. The top ten clones comprise less than 25% of the sample.

CD8 naive samples were CD45RO-negative cells positively selected for CCR7, giving a CD45RA+CCR7+ population that excluded TemRA cells. The donors were healthy, HIV-negative adults who had no recently reported acute infections or vaccinations. Only Caucasian adults living in Nashville, Tennessee, USA were represented among the donors. After blood collection by leukapheresis, PBMCs were isolated using Ficoll-Histopaque density gradient centrifugation and then cryopreserved in the vapor phase of liquid nitrogen. Analytical flow cytometry was used to check the purity and quantity of each magnetically sorted T cell population. Genomic DNA was isolated from every sorted fraction and measured by UV absorbance on a Nanodrop 2000c. These data belong to a study of shared clonotypes between healthy human individuals (TCRdb year 2020). Context from the whole study: The cohort comprised two women and a few men aged 18 to 49 years. For each donor, three plates each were used for CD4 naive and CD4 memory, two plates were used for CD8 naive, and one plate was used for CD8 memory. The study deeply sequenced blood TCR repertoires of five healthy adults to estimate repertoire size and the extent of clonotype sharing between individuals. Different laboratories and diverse techniques were used to prepare libraries and sequence TCR repertoires, to increase sequencing depth and limit assay-specific biases. Each donor's leukapheresis produced roughly between roughly 0.85 and 9.5 billion PBMCs.

What the research found in general, with its limitations: Sampling was restricted to blood, and TCR repertoires in tissue are likely to differ from TCR repertoires in blood. Larger estimated clonotype richness was generally found for naive subsets than for memory subsets. Because the study included a small number of donors, the genetic and exposure-history diversity represented was limited. Even with the large sequencing depth, rarefaction of the sorted-subset datasets indicated that sequencing was incomplete. Based on pairwise subsampling, the degree of clonotype sharing among donors was expected to be affected by sequencing depth. Clonotypes shared by all four sorted-subset donors showed higher generation probabilities than non-shared clonotypes. Sharing across a few donors was observed for about 4.8% of naive CD4, under 4% of naive CD8, 2% to 2.5% of memory CD4, and roughly 0.43% of memory CD8 clonotypes.

This clonotype was sampled from a man younger than 40 in good health. Sequenced material: naive CD8+ T cells sorted from blood. Explained via the paper, the cell subset or site label denotes: CD45RA+CCR7+.

The DNA reads as follows: TGTGCCAGCAGCTTGGGATTAAAGCAGTTCTTC. The resulting protein is CASSLGLKQFF. The sequence is built from TRBV5-6 and TRBJ2-1; no confident D gene assignment can be made. Based on the germline V gene, the CDR1 and CDR2 sequences are SGHDT and YYEEEE. From cysteine to phenylalanine, the CDR3 is 11 amino acids long. Solely the CDR3 DNA is kept, with 33 bases framed from the first base. Relative to germline, V is 0 bases shorter and J is 11 bases shorter, with 6 bases between their ends.